This T cell receptor (beta chain) was captured in a study of CD8 T cells in Susac syndrome. Trimming took off 1 base at V and 9 bases at J, with 7 bases between the two ends. CDR3 length: 12 amino acids. The germline CDR1 and CDR2 sequences are MGHRA and YSYEKL. It was with random hexamers that about 0.45 to 1 ug RNA was reverse transcribed. TCR beta CDR3 was amplified by immunoSEQ multiplex PCR. This amplification extended across 54 Vbeta and 13 Jbeta segments. From the immunoSEQ multiplex PCR reads, TCRdb called clonotypes with MiXCR, one entry per CDR3 protein. Here the sample spans around 130,000 distinct CDR3 sequences, about 90% being singletons. In this sample, this clonotype turned up once. Sequencing of TCR beta, carried out with a high-throughput approach, was applied to CD8+ and CD4+ T cells from the blood. Included as multiple sclerosis controls were treatment-naive patients who had stable or active relapsing-remitting disease.

The source material was CD8+ T cells from PBMCs. V gene TRBV4-1 combines with J gene TRBJ2-1, with D tentatively TRBD2 (5 bases). This receptor was obtained from a human donor with multiple sclerosis. This CDR3 is CASSQAGTEQFF. DNA of the CDR3: TGCGCCAGCAGCCAAGCGGGAACTGAGCAGTTCTTC.